This is a list of T cell receptor beta chains from one sample in a study of blood T cell repertoires in COVID-19. Sequenced by immunoSEQ multiplex PCR; TCRdb stores in-frame clones only, minus some. Of some 70,000 clones listed, less than 90% are singletons. Sequencing was performed on peripheral blood. The receptors come from a man in his fifties with COVID-19, enrolled during active disease. Each CDR3 is given with its conserved first and last residue. D genes are given only for firm matches. Only some rows state a clone size, as once, few, many or a class for expanded clones.

v_call,d_call,j_call,clone_size,cdr3_nt,cdr3_aa
TRBV19,TRBD1,TRBJ2-1,.,TGTGCCAGTAGTATAGAGGGACAGGGGTTCAATGAGCAGTTCTTC,CASSIEGQGFNEQFF
TRBV7-2,TRBD2,TRBJ2-3,.,TGTGCCAGCAGCACGGGACTAGCAGCGGTCACAGATACGCAGTATTTT,CASSTGLAAVTDTQYF
TRBV28,.,TRBJ1-6,few,TGTGCCAGCAGTCCGACAGGTCCTTCACCCCTCCACTTT,CASSPTGPSPLHF
TRBV5-1,TRBD2,TRBJ2-2,.,TGCGCCAGCAGCTTGGCACTAGCGGGAATCTCCGGGGAGCTGTTTTTT,CASSLALAGISGELFF
TRBV5-1,TRBD2,TRBJ2-5,.,TGCGCCAGCAGCTTAAGGAGCGGGAGGCCCCAAGAGACCCAGTACTTC,CASSLRSGRPQETQYF
TRBV6-6,.,TRBJ2-3,.,TGTGCCAGCAGTTACTCGGGCGCCCCCGATACGCAGTATTTT,CASSYSGAPDTQYF
TRBV18,.,TRBJ2-1,.,TGTGCCAGCTCACTTACGGGAAGCTCCTACAATGAGCAGTTCTTC,CASSLTGSSYNEQFF
TRBV5-4,.,TRBJ2-7,few,TGTGCCAGCAGCTTAGAACGGGGAGGTTCCTACGAGCAGTACTTC,CASSLERGGSYEQYF
TRBV7-2,TRBD1,TRBJ2-7,few,TGTGCCAGCAGCTGGGACAGGGAAAACGAGCAGTACTTC,CASSWDRENEQYF
TRBV4-2,.,TRBJ1-3,.,TGTGCCAGCAGCCAAGACGGTGGACAGATGAGAAACACCATATATTTT,CASSQDGGQMRNTIYF
TRBV5-8,.,TRBJ1-1,.,TGTGCCAGCAGCTTGGGGAGACCTCGCGACACTGAAGCTTTCTTT,CASSLGRPRDTEAFF
TRBV28,TRBD1,TRBJ2-1,once,TGTGCCAGCGTCTCAGGGGGTAATGAGCAGTTCTTC,CASVSGGNEQFF
TRBV6-6,.,TRBJ2-2,.,TGTGCCAGCACCGAGAAAACAGGGTTAACCGGGGAGCTGTTTTTT,CASTEKTGLTGELFF
TRBV2,TRBD2,TRBJ2-1,.,TGTGCCAGCAGTGAGGGCGGGAGCTCCTACAATGAGCAGTTCTTC,CASSEGGSSYNEQFF
TRBV3-1/TRBV3-2,.,TRBJ1-5,.,TGTGCCAGCAGCCAAAACAGTCAGGGGAATCAGCCCCAGCATTTT,CASSQNSQGNQPQHF
TRBV28,TRBD2,TRBJ2-5,.,TGTGCCAGCCGGGGGGCGGGAGGGTCCCAGTACTTC,CASRGAGGSQYF
TRBV5-1,.,TRBJ2-4,few,TGCGCCAGCAGCTTCACGGGATCGAAAAACATTCAGTACTTC,CASSFTGSKNIQYF
TRBV28,.,TRBJ1-2,once,TGTGCCAGCAGTGTCATGGGGGCGCAACAGGAGTTCTACACCTTC,CASSVMGAQQEFYTF
TRBV5-5,TRBD1,TRBJ1-5,.,TGTGCCAGCAGCTCAGACGGACAGGGCCATCAGCCCCAGCATTTT,CASSSDGQGHQPQHF
TRBV3-1/TRBV3-2,TRBD1,TRBJ1-2,.,TGTGCCAGCAGCCATGTGGACAGGTCAGATGGCTACACCTTC,CASSHVDRSDGYTF
TRBV7-3,.,TRBJ2-3,.,TGTGCCAGCAGCCTACAGCGGAGCACTAGCACAGATACGCAGTATTTT,CASSLQRSTSTDTQYF
TRBV7-2,.,TRBJ2-5,.,TGTGCCAGCAGCTTATCCTATCATAGTAGAGAGACCCAGTACTTC,CASSLSYHSRETQYF
TRBV9,.,TRBJ1-3,.,TGTGCCAGCAGCGTAGTAGCAGAAAACTCTGGAAACACCATATATTTT,CASSVVAENSGNTIYF
TRBV6-5,.,TRBJ2-1,.,TGTGCCAGCAGCATAATCAGGGATGAGCAGTTCTTC,CASSIIRDEQFF
TRBV6-5,TRBD2,TRBJ2-1,.,TGTGCCAGCGGGGGGGACAATGAGCAGTTCTTC,CASGGDNEQFF
TRBV6-5,TRBD1,TRBJ2-3,.,TGTGCCAGCAGTCGGGGACAGGAGGCAGATACGCAGTATTTT,CASSRGQEADTQYF
TRBV28,.,TRBJ2-2,.,TGTGCCAGCAGTCTGAACACCGGGGAGCTGTTTTTT,CASSLNTGELFF
TRBV27,TRBD1,TRBJ1-2,.,TGTGCCAGCAGTAGTAACAGGGGGCGCGAAGCTAACTATGGCTACACCTTC,CASSSNRGREANYGYTF
TRBV4-3,.,TRBJ2-3,.,TGCGCCAGCAGCCAAGTGAGTGCTAGCGAAACAGATACGCAGTATTTT,CASSQVSASETDTQYF
TRBV19,.,TRBJ2-5,once,TGTGCCAGTAGTTTGTCCGTCCAAGAGACCCAGTACTTC,CASSLSVQETQYF
TRBV18,.,TRBJ2-3,few,TGTGCCAGCTCACCGCAGGCCGCCTCAGATACGCAGTATTTT,CASSPQAASDTQYF
TRBV4-2,TRBD2,TRBJ2-7,.,TGTGCCAGCAGCCAAGGCGAACTAGCGGTCCACGAGCAGTACTTC,CASSQGELAVHEQYF
TRBV5-1,.,TRBJ2-1,.,TGCGCCAGCAGCTTGGCCATGGGACAAGTCAACAATGAGCAGTTCTTC,CASSLAMGQVNNEQFF
TRBV5-6,TRBD1,TRBJ1-5,.,TGTGCCAGCAGCTTGGGACCGGGACAGGGACGGCCCCAGCATTTT,CASSLGPGQGRPQHF
TRBV18,TRBD1,TRBJ1-1,.,TGTGCCAGCTCTCTACAGGGGCTGAACACTGAAGCTTTCTTT,CASSLQGLNTEAFF
TRBV28,.,TRBJ1-1,.,TGTGCCAGCAGTTTCAGGCCTAGACTAATGAACACTGAAGCTTTCTTT,CASSFRPRLMNTEAFF
TRBV10-3,TRBD2,TRBJ2-3,.,TGTGCCATCAGTTCGATGGGGATAGCGGGAGTCACAGATACGCAGTATTTT,CAISSMGIAGVTDTQYF
TRBV7-9,.,TRBJ1-2,.,TGTGCCAGCAGCTTAGACCGGGGAGGCTATGGCTACACCTTC,CASSLDRGGYGYTF
TRBV30,.,TRBJ1-1,once,TGTGCCTGGAGTGAGACCGGAGTGAACACTGAAGCTTTCTTT,CAWSETGVNTEAFF
TRBV28,TRBD2,TRBJ2-7,.,TGTGCCAGCAGTTTGGGGGGACTAGCGGGAGGCGAGCAGTACTTC,CASSLGGLAGGEQYF
TRBV18,.,TRBJ1-2,.,TGTGCCAGCTCACCTGACAGGAGCTATGGCTACACCTTC,CASSPDRSYGYTF